Each of the 11 T cell receptor beta chains below was sequenced from the same sample in a study of identical twins. TCRdb itself ran the 5' RACE reads through MiXCR, one entry per CDR3 protein. Here the sample spans some 250,000 distinct CDR3 sequences, more than 9.5% being singletons. This sample was shared with a second study, whose subject was yellow fever vaccine responses in identical twins.

Input material: memory (CD45RO+) T cells sorted from blood. The origin of the receptors is a woman under 30 in good health.

This clonotype was detected ten times or more. The chain employs TRBV3-1 and TRBJ2-5, with D possibly being TRBD1 or TRBD2 (5 bases each). V was shortened by 4 bases and J by 5 bases, with 17 bases between the two germline ends. This CDR3 spans 15 amino acids. CDR1 and CDR2 from the germline V gene are LGHDT and YNNKEL (reference sequence). In nucleotides, the CDR3 is TGTGCCAGCAGCCCCGGGGCGGAGTCTTGGGAGACCCAGTACTTC. It codes for CASSPGAESWETQYF.

This rearrangement joins TRBV5-6 to TRBJ2-1; D is uncertain. The CDR3 is 18 amino acids. Trimming took off 1 base at V and 0 bases at J, with 17 bases between the two ends. CDR1 SGHDT and CDR2 YYEEEE come from the germline V gene. The CDR3 coding sequence is TGTGCCAGCAGCTTGTTTGGCGATCAGGTTAGCTCCTACAATGAGCAGTTCTTC. Translating gives CASSLFGDQVSSYNEQFF.

This clonotype was seen many times. The rearrangement uses TRBV20-1 and TRBJ2-7; 7 bases agree with TRBD2. The CDR3 extends over 13 amino acids. Germline V gene lookup returns CDR1 DFQATT and CDR2 SNEGSKA (reference sequence). Germline trimming cut 1 base from V and 3 bases from J; bases unmatched to any gene: 3. CDR3 sequence (DNA): TGCAGTGCTAGAGGAGCGGGGCTCTACGAGCAGTACTTC. Its protein is CSARGAGLYEQYF.

The chain carries TRBV6-5 and TRBJ2-3, with TRBD2 identical over 11 bases. CDR3 length equals 17 residues. CDR1 is MNHEY and CDR2 is SVGAGI in the germline V gene. V dropped 2 bases and J dropped 6; count of bases not matched to a gene: 10. CDR3 amino acids: CASSYRPSGRNLDTQYF. The DNA for the CDR3 is TGTGCCAGCAGTTACCGTCCTAGCGGGAGGAATTTGGATACGCAGTATTTT.

This clonotype has more than one count but fewer than ten. The chain couples TRBV12-3 or TRBV12-4 to TRBJ2-5, with 8 bases aligning to TRBD2. CDR3 size: 15 residues. Unmatched junction bases numbered 8, after V lost 4 bases and J lost 4 bases. The CDR3 is CASSSQAAGGETQYF. CDR3 DNA: TGTGCCAGCAGTTCCCAAGCGGCGGGGGGAGAGACCCAGTACTTC.

This clonotype was observed many times. The chain combines TRBV12-3 or TRBV12-4 with TRBJ2-4; 9 bases match TRBD2. The CDR3 totals 16 residues. With 3 bases clipped from V and 4 bases from J, the junction kept 7 bases outside the gene matches. This CDR3 is CASSLNAGGPKNIQYF. The CDR3 bases are TGTGCCAGCAGTTTGAATGCGGGAGGGCCTAAAAACATTCAGTACTTC.

This chain links TRBV10-1 with TRBJ2-1; D is undetermined. The CDR3 is made up of 13 amino acids. Germline CDR1 WNHNN, CDR2 SYGVQD (reference sequence). V was trimmed by 6 bases and J by 8 bases, leaving 14 bases between them. The CDR3 is CASSSAPFDEQFF. The CDR3 nucleotides are TGCGCCAGCAGCAGCGCGCCCTTTGATGAGCAGTTCTTC.

The chain carries TRBV5-1 and TRBJ2-7; D is undetermined. CDR1 is SGHRS, CDR2 YFSETQ, per germline. The CDR3 sequence is 15 residues long. Trimming cost V 0 bases and J 0 bases, with 10 bases left between them. CDR3 DNA sequence: TGCGCCAGCAGCTTGGCCCCCGGTAGCTCCTACGAGCAGTACTTC. This codes for CASSLAPGSSYEQYF. The full variable domain, in which reference TRBV5-1 and TRBJ2-7 provide the parts outside the CDR3, is KAGVTQTPRYLIKTRGQQVTLSCSPISGHRSVSWYQQTPGQGLQFLFEYFSETQRNKGNFPGRFSGRQFSNSRSEMNVSTLELGDSALYLCASSLAPGSSYEQYFGPGTRLTVT.

CDR3 protein: CASSLGAEVNTEAFF. DNA of the CDR3: TGTGCCAGCAGTTTGGGGGCAGAAGTGAACACTGAAGCTTTCTTT. The rearrangement joins TRBV12-3 or TRBV12-4 to TRBJ1-1, with D perhaps matching TRBD1 (6 bases). The ends were cut back, 3 bases at V and 0 bases at J, with 11 bases in the middle. The CDR3 totals 15 residues.

At least ten counts were recorded for this clonotype. CDR3 amino acids: CASSLASSSADTQYF. As DNA, the CDR3 is TGTGCCAGCAGCTTAGCAAGTTCAAGCGCAGATACGCAGTATTTT. The chain is built from TRBV7-9 and TRBJ2-3; the D is unclear. The CDR3 runs to 15 residues. Germline V gene data show CDR1 as SEHNR and CDR2 as FQNEAQ (reference sequence). Trimming removed 0 bases from V and 4 bases from J, with 11 bases in between.

The chain employs TRBV10-1 and TRBJ2-2; 11 bases align to TRBD2. J lost 2 bases, V lost 5 bases, and 4 bases had no gene match. This CDR3 region has 16 residues. In germline, CDR1 is WNHNN, CDR2 SYGVQD (reference sequence). The CDR3 DNA sequence: TGCGCCAGCAGTTTTACTAGCGGGGGAAACACCGGGGAGCTGTTTTTT. Translated: CASSFTSGGNTGELFF.